These T cell receptor beta chains were read from a single sample in a study of T-cell reconstitution after alpha-beta-depleted transplantation in children. Each CDR3 protein is one row after TCRdb ran MiXCR on the PCR reads. The sample gives about 420,000 distinct CDR3 sequences, roughly 15% of which show up once; about 32% is in the top ten. The sample was PBMCs, mostly from graft donor cells, taken 360 days after TCRalphabeta/CD19-depleted stem cell transplant. The origin of the receptors is a boy in the first two years of life who had a stem cell transplant for Wiskott-Aldrich syndrome, so the T cells may come from the graft donor. The CDR3 runs from the conserved cysteine through the conserved F or W. A D gene is named only where the DNA matches it firmly. Clone size, where shown, is once, few, many, or a class for clones that have expanded.

size: NA; D: TRBD2; J: TRBJ2-3; V: TRBV12-3/TRBV12-4; DNA: TGTGCCAGCAGTTTCCGGGGGAGCGGGGGAGATACGCAGTATTTT; CDR3: CASSFRGSGGDTQYF
size: NA; D: TRBD2; J: TRBJ2-2; V: TRBV10-2; DNA: TGCGCCAGCGGGGGGGAACTAGCGGCCCCGAAGGAGCTGTTTTTT; CDR3: CASGGELAAPKELFF
size: NA; D: TRBD1; J: TRBJ2-1; V: TRBV6-5; DNA: TGTGCCAGCACCAAGTGGACAGGGGCCTGGGATGAGCAGTTCTTC; CDR3: CASTKWTGAWDEQFF
size: few; D: NA; J: TRBJ2-7; V: TRBV5-5; DNA: TGTGCCAGCAGGGGGCCGAGCGACGAGCAGTACTTC; CDR3: CASRGPSDEQYF
size: few; D: TRBD2; J: TRBJ2-3; V: TRBV5-1; DNA: TGCGCCAGCAGCCATGGAGCTTTAGCGGGGGGCACAGATACGCAGTATTTT; CDR3: CASSHGALAGGTDTQYF
size: few; D: NA; J: TRBJ2-7; V: TRBV4-1; DNA: TGCGCCAGCAGCCAGGCGGCAGGAGCGACCTACGAGCAGTACTTC; CDR3: CASSQAAGATYEQYF
size: NA; D: NA; J: TRBJ1-2; V: TRBV20-1; DNA: TGCAGTGCTAACAGGGACTCGGGGGTGGGCTACACCTTC; CDR3: CSANRDSGVGYTF
size: many; D: NA; J: TRBJ2-2; V: TRBV7-6; DNA: TGTGCCAGCAGCCCGTTGACTTACGTAAAGACCGGGGAGCTGTTTTTT; CDR3: CASSPLTYVKTGELFF
size: few; D: TRBD2; J: TRBJ2-7; V: TRBV18; DNA: TGTGCCAGCTCACCAATCAGCGGGGGGGCGGACGAGCAGTACTTC; CDR3: CASSPISGGADEQYF
size: few; D: TRBD1; J: TRBJ2-2; V: TRBV6-1; DNA: TGTGCCAGCAGCTTCGACAGGGCCACCGGGGAGCTGTTTTTT; CDR3: CASSFDRATGELFF
size: few; D: NA; J: TRBJ2-7; V: TRBV30; DNA: TGTGCCTGGACTCAGGGATTCAGCTACGAGCAGTACTTC; CDR3: CAWTQGFSYEQYF
size: few; D: NA; J: TRBJ1-1; V: TRBV5-1; DNA: TGCGCCAGCAGCTTGGACGTAGTGAACACTGAAGCTTTCTTT; CDR3: CASSLDVVNTEAFF
size: NA; D: NA; J: TRBJ2-7; V: TRBV6-5; DNA: TGTGCCAGCAGTCCGGAATTATGGAGGGGGAGGTGGCACTTC; CDR3: CASSPELWRGRWHF
size: NA; D: NA; J: TRBJ1-6; V: TRBV7-2; DNA: TGTGCCAGCAGTCTTACGGTCGTTCCGCCCCTCCACTTT; CDR3: CASSLTVVPPLHF
size: NA; D: NA; J: TRBJ2-1; V: TRBV2; DNA: TGTACCTGCAGTTTAGCGCTTGGTACCTGGGGCTCCTACAATGAGCAGTTCTTC; CDR3: CTCSLALGTWGSYNEQFF
size: NA; D: NA; J: TRBJ1-1; V: TRBV10-2; DNA: TGCGCCAGCAGTGAGTCTCGCAGGAACACTGAAGCTTTCTTT; CDR3: CASSESRRNTEAFF
size: NA; D: NA; J: TRBJ2-1; V: TRBV7-9; DNA: TGTGCCAGCAGCTTACCGTTCAATGAGCAGTTCTTC; CDR3: CASSLPFNEQFF
size: NA; D: NA; J: TRBJ2-7; V: TRBV6-5; DNA: TGTGCCAGCAGTTACGGGGACACGATATCCTACGAGCAGTACTTC; CDR3: CASSYGDTISYEQYF
size: NA; D: NA; J: TRBJ2-3; V: TRBV12-3/TRBV12-4; DNA: TGTGCCAGCAGTTTGACGGGATCTAGCACAGATACGCAGTATTTT; CDR3: CASSLTGSSTDTQYF
size: once; D: NA; J: TRBJ2-5; V: TRBV11-2; DNA: TGTGCCAGCAGCGAAGGGGTAGTTGCTAGAGAGACCCAGTACTTC; CDR3: CASSEGVVARETQYF
size: NA; D: NA; J: TRBJ2-3; V: TRBV27; DNA: TGTGCCAGCAGAAATCCTCTCCGGGACACAGCAGATACGCAGTATTTT; CDR3: CASRNPLRDTADTQYF
size: many; D: TRBD1; J: TRBJ2-7; V: TRBV7-9; DNA: TGTGCCAGCAGCATTCCGGGACAGGCAACCGAGCAGTACTTC; CDR3: CASSIPGQATEQYF
size: many; D: NA; J: TRBJ2-5; V: TRBV18; DNA: TGTGCCAGCTCACCCGGAATCGGAGAGACCCAGTACTTC; CDR3: CASSPGIGETQYF
size: NA; D: NA; J: TRBJ2-1; V: TRBV7-9; DNA: TGTGCCAGCAGCTCTCTATCTCTCGGTGAGCAGTTCTTC; CDR3: CASSSLSLGEQFF
size: NA; D: TRBD1; J: TRBJ2-7; V: TRBV5-1; DNA: TGCGCCAGCAGCTTGGTACAGGGGGATATCTACGAGCAGTACTTC; CDR3: CASSLVQGDIYEQYF